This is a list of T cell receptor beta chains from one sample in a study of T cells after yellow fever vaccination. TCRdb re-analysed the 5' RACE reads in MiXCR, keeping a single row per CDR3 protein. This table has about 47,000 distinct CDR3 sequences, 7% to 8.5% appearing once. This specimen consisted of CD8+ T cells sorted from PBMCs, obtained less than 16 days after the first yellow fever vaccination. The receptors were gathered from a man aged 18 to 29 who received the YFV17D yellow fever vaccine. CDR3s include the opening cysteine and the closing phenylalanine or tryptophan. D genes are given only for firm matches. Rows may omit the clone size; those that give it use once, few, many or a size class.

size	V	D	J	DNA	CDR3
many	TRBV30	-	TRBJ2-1	TGTGCCTACTGGCGGGGGACAAGTAATGAGCAGTTCTTC	CAYWRGTSNEQFF
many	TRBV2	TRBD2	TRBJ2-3	TGTGCCAGCAGTGGACTAGCGGGGTCAGATACGCAGTATTTT	CASSGLAGSDTQYF
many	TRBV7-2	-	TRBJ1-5	TGTGCCAGCAGCTTGTGGCACTCGGGACAAAGCAATCAGCCCCAGCATTTT	CASSLWHSGQSNQPQHF
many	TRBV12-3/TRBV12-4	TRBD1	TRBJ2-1	TGTGCCAGCAGTAACAGGGGGAATGAGCAGTTCTTC	CASSNRGNEQFF
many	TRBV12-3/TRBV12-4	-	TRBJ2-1	TGTGCCAGCAGTCCCGGAGTGAATGAGCAGTTCTTC	CASSPGVNEQFF
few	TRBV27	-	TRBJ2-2	TGTGCCACGAGTTTGCCCACCGGGGAGCTGTTTTTT	CATSLPTGELFF
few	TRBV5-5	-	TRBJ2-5	TGTGCCAGCAGCTTCGGCGGCCCTCTGCTTCAAGAGACCCAGTACTTC	CASSFGGPLLQETQYF
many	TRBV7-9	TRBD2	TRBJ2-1	TGTGCCAGCAGGCCTAGCGGGGTCTACAATGAGCAGTTCTTC	CASRPSGVYNEQFF
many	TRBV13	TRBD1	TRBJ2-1	TGTGCCAGCAGCTTAGTAACAGGGGGCTATTTGAATGAGCAGTTCTTC	CASSLVTGGYLNEQFF
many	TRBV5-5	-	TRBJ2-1	TGTGCCAGCAGCTTTAGAGTCGGCAATGAGCAGTTCTTC	CASSFRVGNEQFF
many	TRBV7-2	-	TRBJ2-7	TGTGCCAGCAGCCCAGGATCCTACGAGCAGTACTTC	CASSPGSYEQYF
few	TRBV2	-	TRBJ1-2	TGTGCCAGCAGTGCGGGACTTTATGGCTACACCTTC	CASSAGLYGYTF
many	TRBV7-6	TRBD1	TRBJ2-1	TGTGCCAGCAGCGCCCTAGTACCGGGACAGGGGAGTGTGCAGTTCTTC	CASSALVPGQGSVQFF
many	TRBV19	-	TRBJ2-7	TGTGCCAGTAGTATCGCGCAGGCAAGGGAGCAGTACTTC	CASSIAQAREQYF
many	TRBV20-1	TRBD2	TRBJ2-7	TGCAGTGCTTACGGACTAGCGGCCTCCTACGAGCAGTACTTC	CSAYGLAASYEQYF
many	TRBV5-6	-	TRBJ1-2	TGTGCCAGCAGCTTGGTGGCGGGAAAGGGCTACACCTTC	CASSLVAGKGYTF
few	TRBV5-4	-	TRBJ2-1	TGTGCCAGCAGCCCGTGGCCGAGGAATGAGCAGTTCTTC	CASSPWPRNEQFF
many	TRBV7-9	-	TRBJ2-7	TGTGCCAGCACCCGCTCCTACGAGCAGTACTTC	CASTRSYEQYF
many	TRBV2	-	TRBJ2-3	TGTGCCAGCAGCGATGGAAGGGCCATGGGGGCCACAGATACGCAGTATTTT	CASSDGRAMGATDTQYF
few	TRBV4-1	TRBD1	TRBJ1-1	TGCGCCAGCAGCCAAGGGTTCCCGCAGGGGGCGGTCGAAGCTTTCTTT	CASSQGFPQGAVEAFF
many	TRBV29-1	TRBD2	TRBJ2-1	TGCAGCGTCGTAGCGGGATCTGAGCAGTTCTTC	CSVVAGSEQFF
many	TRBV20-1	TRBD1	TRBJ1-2	TGCAGTGCTAGAGAACTACAGGGGACCTATGGCTACACCTTC	CSARELQGTYGYTF
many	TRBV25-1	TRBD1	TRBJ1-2	TGTGCCAGCCTTACAGGGGGCGACGACTATGGCTACACCTTC	CASLTGGDDYGYTF
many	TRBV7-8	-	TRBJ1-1	TGTGCCAGCAGCTTATCTGGAGAGACTGAAGCTTTCTTT	CASSLSGETEAFF
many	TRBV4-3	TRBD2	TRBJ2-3	TGCGCCAGCAGCCAAGTGTCGCAGCGGGGGAACACAGATACGCAGTATTTT	CASSQVSQRGNTDTQYF
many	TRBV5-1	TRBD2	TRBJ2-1	TGCGCCAGCAGCTTGGGAGCGGGGGGGCCTGGTGAGCAGTTCTTC	CASSLGAGGPGEQFF
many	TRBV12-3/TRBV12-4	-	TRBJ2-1	TGTGCCAGCAGTTTAGTAGGGGGGGGCAATGAGCAGTTCTTC	CASSLVGGGNEQFF
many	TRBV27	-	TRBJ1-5	TGTGCCAGCACCTCCGGGGGCGGAGAGCCCCAGCATTTT	CASTSGGGEPQHF
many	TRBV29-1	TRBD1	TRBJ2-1	TGCAGCGTTTTGCGACAGGGGGTGCGTGGGCAGTTCTTC	CSVLRQGVRGQFF
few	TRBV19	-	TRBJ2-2	TGTGCCAGTAGTCCTAATGCCGGGGCTAGATGGGGGGAGCTGTTTTTT	CASSPNAGARWGELFF
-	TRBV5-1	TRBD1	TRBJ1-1	TGCGCCAGCAGCTTAGGACAGGGAGACCCCGAAGCTTTCTTT	CASSLGQGDPEAFF